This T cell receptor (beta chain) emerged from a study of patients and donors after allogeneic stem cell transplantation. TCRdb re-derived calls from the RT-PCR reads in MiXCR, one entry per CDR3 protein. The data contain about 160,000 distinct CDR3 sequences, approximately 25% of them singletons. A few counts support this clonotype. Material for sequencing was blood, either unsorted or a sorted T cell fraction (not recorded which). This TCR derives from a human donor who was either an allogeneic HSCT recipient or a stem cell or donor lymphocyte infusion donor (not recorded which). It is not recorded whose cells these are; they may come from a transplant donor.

The CDR3 region is CASSLWGGGINQPQHF. The CDR3 bases are TGTGCCAGCAGCTTATGGGGAGGAGGTATTAATCAGCCCCAGCATTTT. V gene TRBV7-3 combines with J gene TRBJ1-5; unclear D gene. The CDR3 sequence is 16 residues long. V shed 2 bases and J shed 4 bases, with 15 bases lying between them. CDR1 and CDR2 (germline): SGHTA, FQGTGA.